This TCR beta chain originates from a study of shared clonotypes between healthy human individuals. Using immunoSEQ multiplex PCR, the repertoire was profiled, and TCRdb retains in-frame clones only, with some absent. The data hold hundreds of thousands of clones, with about nine tenths observed a single time. This TCR was recovered from a man younger than 35 in good health. The source material was memory CD8+ T cells sorted from blood. Subset described: CD45RO+ cells pooled with CCR7-negative TemRA cells.

The CDR3 coding sequence is TGTGCCAGCAGTGGACAGGGGGACGTATACAGCAATCAGCCCCAGCATTTT. Protein: CASSGQGDVYSNQPQHF. This chain joins TRBV28 and TRBJ1-5, with TRBD1 matching over 10 bases. This CDR3 contains 17 residues. The V segment lost 5 bases and the J segment 1 base; nucleotides outside the gene matches: 8. Germline CDR1 reads MDHEN; CDR2 reads SYDVKM.